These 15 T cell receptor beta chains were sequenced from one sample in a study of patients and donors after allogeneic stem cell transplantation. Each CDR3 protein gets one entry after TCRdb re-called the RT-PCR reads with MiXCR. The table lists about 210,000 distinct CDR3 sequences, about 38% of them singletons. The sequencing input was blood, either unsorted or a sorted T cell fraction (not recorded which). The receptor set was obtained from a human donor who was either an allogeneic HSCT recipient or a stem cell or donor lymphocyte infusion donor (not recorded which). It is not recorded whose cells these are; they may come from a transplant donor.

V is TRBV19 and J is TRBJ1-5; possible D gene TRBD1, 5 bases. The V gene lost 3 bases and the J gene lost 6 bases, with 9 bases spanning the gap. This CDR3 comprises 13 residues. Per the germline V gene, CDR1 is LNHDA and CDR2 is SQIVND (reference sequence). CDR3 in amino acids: CASSIWGIQPQHF. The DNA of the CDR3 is TGTGCCAGTAGTATCTGGGGCATTCAGCCCCAGCATTTT.

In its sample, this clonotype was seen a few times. CDR3 residues: CASSLWWPQHF. The CDR3 bases are TGTGCCAGCAGCTTGTGGTGGCCCCAGCATTTT. The chain carries TRBV5-5 and TRBJ1-5; no clear D. V lost 1 base to trimming and J lost 9 bases, with 5 bases between them. The CDR3 runs 11 residues. Germline-derived CDR1 and CDR2 are SGHKS and YYEKEE (reference sequence).

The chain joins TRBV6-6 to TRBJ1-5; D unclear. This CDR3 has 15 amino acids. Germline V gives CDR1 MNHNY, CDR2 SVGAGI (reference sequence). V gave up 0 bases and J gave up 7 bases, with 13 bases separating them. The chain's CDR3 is CASSYSIGASQPQHF. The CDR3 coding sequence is TGTGCCAGCAGTTACTCGATAGGTGCCAGCCAGCCCCAGCATTTT.

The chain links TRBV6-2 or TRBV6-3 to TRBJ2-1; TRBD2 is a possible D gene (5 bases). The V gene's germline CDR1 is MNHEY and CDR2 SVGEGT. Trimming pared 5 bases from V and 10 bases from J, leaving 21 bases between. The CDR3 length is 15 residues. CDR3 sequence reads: CASSTPGVARLEQFF. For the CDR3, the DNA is TGTGCCAGCAGTACCCCTGGGGTAGCGCGATTAGAGCAGTTCTTC.

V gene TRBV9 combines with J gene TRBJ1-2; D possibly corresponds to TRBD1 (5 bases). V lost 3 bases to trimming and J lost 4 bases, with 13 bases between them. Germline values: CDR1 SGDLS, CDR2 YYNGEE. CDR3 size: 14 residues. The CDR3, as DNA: TGTGCCAGCAGCGCGACCGGGACGATCTATGGCTACACCTTC. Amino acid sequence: CASSATGTIYGYTF.

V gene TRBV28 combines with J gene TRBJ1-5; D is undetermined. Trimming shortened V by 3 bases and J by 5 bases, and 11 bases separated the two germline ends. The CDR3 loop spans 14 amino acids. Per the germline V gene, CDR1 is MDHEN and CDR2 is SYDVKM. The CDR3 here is CASSFIIRDQPQHF. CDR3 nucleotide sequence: TGTGCCAGCAGTTTTATCATAAGGGATCAGCCCCAGCATTTT.

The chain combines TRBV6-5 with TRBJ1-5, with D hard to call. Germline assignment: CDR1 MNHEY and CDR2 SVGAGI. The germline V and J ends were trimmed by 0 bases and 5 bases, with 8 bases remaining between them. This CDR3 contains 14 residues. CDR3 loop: CASSYSRGDQPQHF. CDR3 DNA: TGTGCCAGCAGTTACTCGCGCGGGGATCAGCCCCAGCATTTT.

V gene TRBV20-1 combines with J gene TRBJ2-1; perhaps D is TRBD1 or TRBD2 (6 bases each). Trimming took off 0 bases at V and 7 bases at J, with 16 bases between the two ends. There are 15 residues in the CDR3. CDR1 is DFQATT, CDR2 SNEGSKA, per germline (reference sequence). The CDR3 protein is CSAREGGFLKNEQFF. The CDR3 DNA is TGCAGTGCTAGAGAAGGGGGGTTCCTCAAAAATGAGCAGTTCTTC.

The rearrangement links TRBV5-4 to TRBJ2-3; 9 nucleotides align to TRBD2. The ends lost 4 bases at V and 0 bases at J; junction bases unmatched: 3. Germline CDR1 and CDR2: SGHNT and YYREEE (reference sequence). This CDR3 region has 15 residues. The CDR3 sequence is CASSISGGSTDTQYF. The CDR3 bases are TGTGCCAGCAGCATTAGCGGGGGTAGCACAGATACGCAGTATTTT.

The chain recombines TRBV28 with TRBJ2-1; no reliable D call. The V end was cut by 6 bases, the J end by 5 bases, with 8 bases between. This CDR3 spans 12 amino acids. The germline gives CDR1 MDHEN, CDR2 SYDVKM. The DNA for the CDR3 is TGTGCCAGCAGGCCCGCCAACAATGAGCAGTTCTTC. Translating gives CASRPANNEQFF.

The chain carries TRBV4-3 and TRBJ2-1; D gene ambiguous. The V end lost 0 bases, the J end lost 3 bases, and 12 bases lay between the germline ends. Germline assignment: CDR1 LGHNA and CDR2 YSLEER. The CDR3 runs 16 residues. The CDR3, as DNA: TGCGCCAGCAGCCAAGAAGACGTGTCGGGCTACAATGAGCAGTTCTTC. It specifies CASSQEDVSGYNEQFF.

CDR3 bases: TGCGCCAGCAGCTTGGATGGCTGGGGGAACACTGAAGCTTTCTTT. Translating gives CASSLDGWGNTEAFF. V gene TRBV5-1 combines with J gene TRBJ1-1; D not resolved. The length of the CDR3 is 15 residues. The germline V gene has CDR1 SGHRS and CDR2 YFSETQ. V was shortened by 0 bases and J by 1 base, with 10 bases between the two germline ends.

The CDR3 region has the DNA TGTGCCAGCAGAGCCTCAGGGGCGAGGAGCACTGAAGCTTTCTTT. Translated, it gives CASRASGARSTEAFF. The rearrangement links TRBV28 to TRBJ1-1, with a weak D call TRBD1 (6 bases). The CDR3 is 15 amino acids. Germline V lookup: CDR1 MDHEN, CDR2 SYDVKM. Between the trimmed V and J ends, which lost 6 bases and 4 bases, there was a span of 18 bases.

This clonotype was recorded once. In DNA, the CDR3 is TGTGCCAGCAGCTATAGGACAGTGAAATACAATGAGCAGTTCTTC. This gives the protein CASSYRTVKYNEQFF. V and J are TRBV12-3 or TRBV12-4 and TRBJ2-1, with D perhaps matching TRBD1 (6 bases). CDR3 length: 15 residues. V was pared by 6 bases and J by 4 bases, with 16 bases between.

Here the CDR3 DNA reads TGTGCCAGCAGTTTAAGCAGAATCAACACTGCGATGAACACTGAAGCTTTCTTT. Amino acids: CASSLSRINTAMNTEAFF. V is TRBV12-3 or TRBV12-4 and J is TRBJ1-1; unclear D gene. The ends were cut back, 2 bases at V and 0 bases at J, with 19 bases in the middle. This CDR3 has 18 residues.